The TCR beta chain under discussion was sequenced for a study of early T cells in non-severe SARS-CoV-2 infection. Study in general: The sequenced material was bulk RNA from unsorted whole blood, and its chains were unpaired.

This clonotype was counted at least ten times. Germline-derived CDR1 and CDR2 are MNHEY and SVGAGI. V gave up 6 bases and J gave up 2 bases, with 9 bases separating them. CDR3 length: 13 amino acids. In TCRdb, the 5' RACE reads were re-called with MiXCR into one record per CDR3 protein. The table has under 50,000 distinct CDR3 sequences, 3.5% to 5% seen once. The material sequenced was whole blood. This chain connects TRBV6-5 to TRBJ2-3; maybe TRBD1 (5 bases). The origin of this receptor is an adult who was a healthcare worker with PCR-confirmed SARS-CoV-2 infection or an uninfected control (not recorded which). The CDR3 sequence: CASSETDTDTQYF. Here the CDR3 DNA reads TGTGCCAGCAGCGAGACAGACACAGATACGCAGTATTTT.